This TCR beta chain was sequenced during a study of T cells in Graves' hyperthyroidism and ophthalmopathy. TCR beta CDR3 regions were amplified from RNA transcripts. RT-PCR in the first round (using the HTBI primer set) targeted the TCR CDR3. TCRdb passed the multiplex PCR reads through MiXCR, listing each CDR3 protein once. The sample contains about 590,000 distinct CDR3 sequences, more than 13% of which appear only once. Germline loops: CDR1 MNHEY, CDR2 SVGEGT. This CDR3 contains 15 residues. Notes on this clonotype: A read error may produce the germline difference seen at one junction end.

Not enrolled were patients with uncontrolled infection, other autoimmune disease, pregnancy or lactation. The authors obtained PBMCs from over 7.5 ml of fresh peripheral blood. Sample: blood. The chain combines TRBV6-2 or TRBV6-3 with TRBJ2-7; 7 bases match TRBD2. The sequence derives from a young woman with Graves' ophthalmopathy. The CDR3 here is CAGSYSTGTTGEQYF. In nucleotides, the CDR3 is TGTGCCGGCAGTTACTCGACGGGGACTACGGGTGAGCAGTACTTC.